This T cell receptor (beta chain) was sequenced during a study of radiation and T cells in renal cell carcinoma. Overall study: Nephrectomy followed 15 Gy stereotactic body radiation by 4 weeks.

As to this clone: Its specificity is unknown.

Indicated time point: baseline pretreatment blood. This sample's treatment: 15 Gy SBRT to primary tumor, nephrectomy 4 weeks later. Radiation-treated patients gave blood at baseline, week 2 and week 4. The patient's renal cell carcinoma had clear cell pathology. Data came from immunoSEQ multiplex PCR; TCRdb stores just in-frame clones and leaves some out. Of 150,000 or so clones in the sample, approximately 90% were seen once. Overall study findings and caveats: Pretreatment tumor biopsies were lacking, so baseline clonotypes are unknown.

CDR3 size: 15 residues. Losses at the gene ends were 0 bases for V and 4 bases for J; bases not matched to a gene: 3. Germline assignment: CDR1 LGHNA and CDR2 YNFKEQ. The chain combines TRBV4-2 with TRBJ1-1, with TRBD1 matching over 9 bases. The sequenced sample was blood, obtained from a patient whose treatment included radiotherapy and nephrectomy. The origin of this receptor is a woman aged 45-60 years with renal cell carcinoma. CDR3: CASSQDPGQGTEAFF. The CDR3 DNA reads as TGTGCCAGCAGCCAAGATCCGGGACAGGGCACTGAAGCTTTCTTT.